This TCR beta chain was sequenced during a study of OX40 agonist ivuxolimab in advanced cancers. Study-level findings and limits: Antigens targeted by the expanded peripheral T cells were not determined.

This clone showed up just once. Its target is unknown. Baseline was the first blood sampling point, followed by cycle 4 day 1 and cycle 7 day 1. The CDR3 is 19 residues long. Germline trimming cut 1 base from V and 0 bases from J; bases unmatched to any gene: 12. Germline values: CDR1 LGHNA, CDR2 YSLEER. Only in-frame clones appear in the TCRdb table, and some are missing; sequencing was by immunoSEQ multiplex PCR. The data show some 17,000 clones, 80% to 95% seen once. This clonotype originated in an adult with an advanced solid tumor such as melanoma, head and neck, liver or kidney cancer. The chain combines TRBV4-3 with TRBJ2-7; 10 bases match TRBD1. The material was CD4+ or CD8+ T cells sorted from blood, obtained in a trial of the OX40 agonist ivuxolimab. The CDR3 reads CASSQGLFTGQGSSYEQYF. The CDR3 DNA reads as TGCGCCAGCAGCCAAGGTCTATTTACGGGACAGGGGAGCTCCTACGAGCAGTACTTC.